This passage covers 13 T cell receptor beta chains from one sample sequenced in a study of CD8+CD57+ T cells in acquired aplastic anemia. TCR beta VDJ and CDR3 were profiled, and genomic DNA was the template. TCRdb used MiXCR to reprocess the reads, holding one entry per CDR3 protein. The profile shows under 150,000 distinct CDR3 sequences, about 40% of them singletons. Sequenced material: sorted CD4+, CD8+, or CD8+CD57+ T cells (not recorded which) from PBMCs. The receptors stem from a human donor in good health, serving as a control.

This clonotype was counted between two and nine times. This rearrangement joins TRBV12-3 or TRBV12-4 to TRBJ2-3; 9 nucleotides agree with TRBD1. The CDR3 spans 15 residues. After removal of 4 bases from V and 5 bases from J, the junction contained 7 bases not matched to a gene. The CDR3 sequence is CASSSGTGRGDTQYF. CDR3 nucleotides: TGTGCCAGCAGTTCGGGGACAGGGAGGGGAGATACGCAGTATTTT.

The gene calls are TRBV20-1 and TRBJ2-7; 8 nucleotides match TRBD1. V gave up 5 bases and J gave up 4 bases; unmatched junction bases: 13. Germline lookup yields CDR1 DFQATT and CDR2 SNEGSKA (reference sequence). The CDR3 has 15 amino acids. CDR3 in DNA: TGCAGTGCTGCCTCTCCGGACAGGGTCTATTACGAGCAGTACTTC. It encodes CSAASPDRVYYEQYF.

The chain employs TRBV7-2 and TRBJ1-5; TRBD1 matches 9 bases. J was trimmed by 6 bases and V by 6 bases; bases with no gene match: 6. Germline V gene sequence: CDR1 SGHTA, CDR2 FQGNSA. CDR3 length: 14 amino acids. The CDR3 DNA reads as TGTGCCAGCAGGCCCGGGACAGGGAGTCAGCCCCAGCATTTT. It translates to CASRPGTGSQPQHF. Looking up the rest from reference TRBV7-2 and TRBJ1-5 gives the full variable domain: GAGVSQSPSNKVTEKGKDVELRCDPISGHTALYWYRQSLGQGLEFLIYFQGNSAPDKSGLPSDRFSAERTGGSVSTLTIQRTQQEDSAVYLCASRPGTGSQPQHFGDGTRLSIL.

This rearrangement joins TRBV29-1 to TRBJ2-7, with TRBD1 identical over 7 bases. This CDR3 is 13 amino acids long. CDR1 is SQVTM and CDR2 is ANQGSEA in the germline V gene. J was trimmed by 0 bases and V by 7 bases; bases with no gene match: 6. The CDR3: CSARQGSSYEQYF. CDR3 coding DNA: TGCAGCGCAAGACAGGGTAGCTCCTACGAGCAGTACTTC.

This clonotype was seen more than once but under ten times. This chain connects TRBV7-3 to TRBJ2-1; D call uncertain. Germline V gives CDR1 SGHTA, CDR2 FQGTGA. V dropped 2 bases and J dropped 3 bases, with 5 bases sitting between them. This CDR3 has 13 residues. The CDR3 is CASSLGFYNEQFF. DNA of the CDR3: TGTGCCAGCAGCTTAGGTTTCTACAATGAGCAGTTCTTC.

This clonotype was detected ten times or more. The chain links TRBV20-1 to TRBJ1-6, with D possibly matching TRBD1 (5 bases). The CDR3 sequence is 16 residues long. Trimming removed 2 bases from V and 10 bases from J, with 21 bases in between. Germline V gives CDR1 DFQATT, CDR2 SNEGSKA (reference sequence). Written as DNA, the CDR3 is TGCAGTGCTAGATGGACCGGAAGCCGGGGGTACTCACCCCTCCACTTT. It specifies CSARWTGSRGYSPLHF.

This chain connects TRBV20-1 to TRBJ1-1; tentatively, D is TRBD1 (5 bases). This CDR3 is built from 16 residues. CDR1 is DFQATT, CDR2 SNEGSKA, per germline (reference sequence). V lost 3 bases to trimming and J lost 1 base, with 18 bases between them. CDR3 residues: CSARSGPLGTNTEAFF. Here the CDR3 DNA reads TGCAGTGCTAGGTCCGGCCCCCTCGGGACGAACACTGAAGCTTTCTTT.

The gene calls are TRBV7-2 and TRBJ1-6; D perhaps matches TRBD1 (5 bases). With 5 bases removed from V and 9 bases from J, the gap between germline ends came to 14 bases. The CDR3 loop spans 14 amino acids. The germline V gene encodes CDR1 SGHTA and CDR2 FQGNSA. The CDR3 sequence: CASSITGPGSPLHF. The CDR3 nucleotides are TGTGCCAGCAGCATTACAGGTCCGGGTTCACCCCTCCACTTT.

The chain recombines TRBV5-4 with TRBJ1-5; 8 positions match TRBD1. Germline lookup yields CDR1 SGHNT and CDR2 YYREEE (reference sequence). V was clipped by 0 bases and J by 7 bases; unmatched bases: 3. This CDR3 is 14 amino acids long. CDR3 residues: CASSLGQGQQPQHF. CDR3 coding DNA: TGTGCCAGCAGCTTGGGACAGGGGCAGCAGCCCCAGCATTTT.

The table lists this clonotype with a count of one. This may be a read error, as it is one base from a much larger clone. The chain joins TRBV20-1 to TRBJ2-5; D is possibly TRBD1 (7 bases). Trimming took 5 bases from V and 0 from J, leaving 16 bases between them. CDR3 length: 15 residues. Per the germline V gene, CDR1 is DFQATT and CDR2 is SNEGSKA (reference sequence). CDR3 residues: CSAGSRGDYQETQYF. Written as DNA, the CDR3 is TGCAGTGCTGGGAGCAGGGGGGACTACCAAGAGACCCAGTACTTC.

The CDR3, as DNA: TGTGCCAGCATCAAGGAAGGCAATGAAGCTTTCTTT. Translation gives CASIKEGNEAFF. The gene calls are TRBV10-3 and TRBJ1-1; D unresolved. Germline lookup yields CDR1 ENHRY and CDR2 SYGVKD. V was clipped by 10 bases and J by 7 bases, with 16 bases between them. CDR3 size: 12 residues.

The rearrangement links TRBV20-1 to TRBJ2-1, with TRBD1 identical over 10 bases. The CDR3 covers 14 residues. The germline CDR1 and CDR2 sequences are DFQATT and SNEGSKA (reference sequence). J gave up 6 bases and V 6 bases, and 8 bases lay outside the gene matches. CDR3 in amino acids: CSARTGGGRNEQFF. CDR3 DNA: TGCAGTGCCAGGACAGGGGGTGGGCGCAATGAGCAGTTCTTC.

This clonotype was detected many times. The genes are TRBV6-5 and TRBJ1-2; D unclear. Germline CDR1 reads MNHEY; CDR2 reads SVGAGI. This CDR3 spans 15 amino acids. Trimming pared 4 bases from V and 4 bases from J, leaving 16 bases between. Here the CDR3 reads CASSSLDFAVYGYTF. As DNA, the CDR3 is TGTGCCAGCAGTTCCCTGGACTTTGCCGTCTATGGCTACACCTTC.